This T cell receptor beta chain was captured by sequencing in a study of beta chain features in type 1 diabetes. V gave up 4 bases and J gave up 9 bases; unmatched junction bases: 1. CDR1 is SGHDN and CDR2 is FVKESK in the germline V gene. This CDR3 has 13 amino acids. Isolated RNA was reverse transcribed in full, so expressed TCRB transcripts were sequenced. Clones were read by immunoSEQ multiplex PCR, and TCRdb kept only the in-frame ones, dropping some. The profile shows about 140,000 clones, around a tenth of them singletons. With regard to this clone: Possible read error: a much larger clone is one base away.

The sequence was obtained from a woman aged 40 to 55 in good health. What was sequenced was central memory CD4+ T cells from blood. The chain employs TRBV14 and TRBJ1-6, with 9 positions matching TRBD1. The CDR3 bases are TGTGCCAGCAGCCTGGACAGGGGTTCACCCCTCCACTTT. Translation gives CASSLDRGSPLHF.